These T cell receptor beta chains were read from a single sample in a study of T-cell reconstitution after alpha-beta-depleted transplantation in children. TCRdb re-called the PCR reads through MiXCR, storing one row per CDR3 protein. Altogether about 980,000 distinct CDR3 sequences are present, under 30% being singletons, with the ten largest covering about 28%. This material consisted of PBMCs, mostly from graft donor cells, taken 360 days after TCRalphabeta/CD19-depleted stem cell transplant. Source of these receptors: a boy under two years old who had a stem cell transplant for SCID, so the T cells may come from the graft donor. Each CDR3 is given with its conserved first and last residue. A D gene is named only where the DNA matches it firmly. Some rows mark clone size as missing; the rest say once, few, many or name a class of expanded clone.

TRBV7-9	NA	TRBJ1-1	NA	CASSPSTPWGGTEAFF	TGTGCCAGCAGCCCTTCGACCCCCTGGGGAGGCACTGAAGCTTTCTTT
TRBV9	NA	TRBJ2-1	NA	CASSRTDANEQFF	TGTGCCAGCAGCAGGACTGACGCCAATGAGCAGTTCTTC
TRBV20-1	TRBD1	TRBJ2-3	NA	CSARDPDRGSTDTQYF	TGCAGTGCCCGTGACCCGGACAGGGGCTCCACAGATACGCAGTATTTT
TRBV3-1	TRBD1	TRBJ2-5	NA	CASSPGQGENQETQYF	TGTGCCAGCAGCCCCGGACAGGGCGAAAACCAAGAGACCCAGTACTTC
TRBV28	NA	TRBJ1-2	NA	CASSLSPDFSYGYTF	TGTGCCAGCAGTTTAAGCCCGGATTTCAGCTATGGCTACACCTTC
TRBV10-2	NA	TRBJ1-1	NA	CASKPILGEAFF	TGCGCCAGCAAACCAATTCTGGGTGAAGCTTTCTTT
TRBV4-3	NA	TRBJ2-1	NA	CASSQGFPGTRHMNEQFF	TGCGCCAGCAGCCAAGGTTTCCCCGGGACTCGGCATATGAATGAGCAGTTCTTC
TRBV5-5	TRBD1	TRBJ1-1	NA	CASSFTGTEKKAFF	TGTGCCAGCAGCTTCACCGGGACAGAGAAAAAGGCTTTCTTT
TRBV5-6	NA	TRBJ2-6	many	CASSLVGSPRSGANVLTF	TGTGCCAGCAGCTTGGTTGGGTCGCCTAGATCTGGGGCCAACGTCCTGACTTTC
TRBV28	NA	TRBJ2-4	many	CASSSGSAKNIQYF	TGTGCCAGCAGTTCCGGGTCAGCCAAAAACATTCAGTACTTC
TRBV7-9	NA	TRBJ2-5	NA	CASSDSGALETQYF	TGTGCCAGCAGCGATTCAGGGGCTCTTGAGACCCAGTACTTC
TRBV7-6	NA	TRBJ2-1	NA	CASSLVDSSYNEQFF	TGTGCCAGCAGCTTAGTCGACAGCTCCTACAATGAGCAGTTCTTC
TRBV6-1	TRBD1	TRBJ2-3	few	CASSHRDRSTDTQYF	TGTGCCAGCAGCCACAGGGACAGGAGCACAGATACGCAGTATTTT
TRBV5-1	NA	TRBJ1-1	NA	CASSRGDGNTEAFF	TGCGCCAGCAGCCGGGGGGACGGCAACACTGAAGCTTTCTTT
TRBV7-6	TRBD2	TRBJ2-3	NA	CASSPNQRGTTDTQYF	TGTGCCAGCAGCCCGAATCAGCGGGGTACCACAGATACGCAGTATTTT
TRBV6-1	TRBD2	TRBJ2-7	NA	CASSEGVGRDHEQYF	TGTGCCAGCAGTGAAGGCGTGGGGAGGGACCACGAGCAGTACTTC
TRBV7-2	NA	TRBJ2-7	NA	CASSLGIGAGYEQYF	TGTGCCAGCAGCTTAGGAATCGGGGCGGGCTACGAGCAGTACTTC
TRBV14	TRBD2	TRBJ2-1	NA	CASSLAGSDREQFF	TGTGCCAGCAGCCTAGCGGGGTCCGACCGGGAGCAGTTCTTC
TRBV12-3/TRBV12-4	TRBD1	TRBJ2-3	NA	CASSPRDRSFYTQYF	TGTGCCAGCAGTCCTCGGGACAGGAGCTTTTATACGCAGTATTTT
TRBV20-1	NA	TRBJ2-7	NA	CSAAPGGSWVYEQYF	TGCAGTGCTGCGCCAGGCGGTTCGTGGGTTTACGAGCAGTACTTC
TRBV5-1	NA	TRBJ2-5	NA	CASSLGRELETQYF	TGCGCCAGCAGCTTGGGTCGGGAACTAGAGACCCAGTACTTC
TRBV20-1	TRBD1	TRBJ2-2	NA	CSASIRQGRIDTGELFF	TGCAGTGCCTCTATTCGACAGGGGCGGATCGACACCGGGGAGCTGTTTTTT
TRBV5-1	NA	TRBJ2-3	few	CASSLGKVADTQYF	TGCGCCAGCAGCTTGGGTAAGGTGGCGGATACGCAGTATTTT
TRBV28	TRBD1	TRBJ2-7	NA	CASRSSYLDRGPYEQYF	TGTGCCAGCAGATCATCTTACCTGGACAGGGGCCCCTACGAGCAGTACTTC
TRBV12-3/TRBV12-4	NA	TRBJ2-1	NA	CASRPGGFAPGEQFF	TGTGCCAGCAGGCCCGGCGGATTCGCCCCGGGTGAGCAGTTCTTC
TRBV29-1	TRBD1	TRBJ1-5	NA	CSVAEDRVANQPQHF	TGCAGCGTTGCCGAGGACAGGGTAGCCAATCAGCCCCAGCATTTT
TRBV12-3/TRBV12-4	TRBD1	TRBJ1-1	NA	CASSPGQGTDTEAFF	TGTGCCAGCAGTCCGGGACAGGGTACTGACACTGAAGCTTTCTTT
TRBV5-6	NA	TRBJ2-3	few	CASSLGVLTYTDTQYF	TGTGCCAGCAGCTTGGGTGTTCTTACCTACACAGATACGCAGTATTTT
TRBV5-1	TRBD2	TRBJ2-7	few	CASSTSGGDSYEQYF	TGCGCCAGCAGTACCTCGGGGGGGGACTCCTACGAGCAGTACTTC
TRBV5-5	TRBD1	TRBJ2-1	few	CASSSDRVVPSHNEQFF	TGTGCCAGCAGTTCGGACAGGGTGGTCCCCTCACACAATGAGCAGTTCTTC
TRBV15	TRBD2	TRBJ2-5	NA	CATSINLGLAGGQETQYF	TGTGCCACCAGCATAAACTTGGGACTAGCGGGGGGGCAAGAGACCCAGTACTTC
TRBV20-1	NA	TRBJ1-1	NA	CSARPARLNTEAFF	TGCAGTGCTAGACCTGCGCGACTGAACACTGAAGCTTTCTTT
TRBV5-1	NA	TRBJ2-3	NA	CAAKSGLTDTQYF	TGCGCCGCAAAGTCGGGGCTCACAGATACGCAGTATTTT
TRBV20-1	NA	TRBJ2-1	few	CSAAGMAYNEQFF	TGCAGTGCCGCAGGCATGGCCTACAATGAGCAGTTCTTC
TRBV9	NA	TRBJ2-1	NA	CASSASASLGYNEQFF	TGTGCCAGCAGCGCGTCCGCATCCCTGGGCTACAATGAGCAGTTCTTC
TRBV6-1	TRBD2	TRBJ2-5	few	CASTDTSGGTLRETQYF	TGTGCCAGCACCGACACTAGCGGGGGGACCCTCAGGGAGACCCAGTACTTC
TRBV5-1	NA	TRBJ2-1	NA	CASSRAAKTTEHTYNEQFF	TGCGCCAGCAGCCGGGCAGCCAAGACCACAGAGCATACTTACAATGAGCAGTTCTTC
TRBV7-3	NA	TRBJ1-1	NA	CASSEAVRERGNTEAFF	TGTGCCAGCAGCGAGGCGGTCAGGGAGAGGGGGAACACTGAAGCTTTCTTT
TRBV10-3	NA	TRBJ2-3	few	CAISESFSRGAGAQYF	TGTGCCATCAGTGAGTCGTTCTCTCGTGGGGCCGGGGCGCAGTATTTT
TRBV27	NA	TRBJ2-2	few	CASSSPGRTGELFF	TGTGCCAGCAGTTCTCCCGGTAGGACCGGGGAGCTGTTTTTT
TRBV4-1	TRBD1	TRBJ2-7	many	CASSRDSHYEQYF	TGCGCCAGCAGCCGGGACAGCCACTACGAGCAGTACTTC
TRBV12-3/TRBV12-4	NA	TRBJ2-7	NA	CASSFSDSKGEQYF	TGTGCCAGCAGTTTTTCCGACTCTAAGGGCGAGCAGTACTTC
TRBV10-3	NA	TRBJ2-5	many	CAISESEETQYF	TGTGCCATCAGTGAGTCGGAAGAGACCCAGTACTTC
TRBV28	TRBD2	TRBJ2-3	NA	CASSARGLAGATDTQYF	TGTGCCAGCAGTGCTAGGGGACTAGCGGGGGCCACAGATACGCAGTATTTT
TRBV7-7	NA	TRBJ1-2	NA	CASSLVRGREDHGYTF	TGTGCCAGCAGCTTAGTCAGAGGGAGGGAGGACCATGGCTACACCTTC
TRBV12-3/TRBV12-4	TRBD1	TRBJ1-2	NA	CASSQSRQGAGGYTF	TGTGCCAGCAGCCAGTCCCGACAGGGGGCGGGAGGCTACACCTTC
TRBV20-1	TRBD2	TRBJ2-1	few	CSAPGTSINEQFF	TGCAGTGCCCCCGGGACTAGTATAAATGAGCAGTTCTTC
TRBV29-1	NA	TRBJ2-3	NA	CSVERYPGSSTDTQYF	TGCAGCGTTGAAAGGTATCCGGGGTCTAGCACAGATACGCAGTATTTT
TRBV11-2	NA	TRBJ2-5	NA	CASRTPRGGETQYF	TGTGCCAGCAGAACCCCTCGAGGGGGAGAGACCCAGTACTTC
TRBV6-5	TRBD1	TRBJ1-5	NA	CASSYSGDRGSQPQHF	TGTGCCAGCAGTTACTCGGGAGACAGGGGAAGCCAGCCCCAGCATTTT
TRBV5-5	NA	TRBJ2-3	NA	CASSFRDSPIPQYF	TGTGCCAGCAGCTTCCGAGACAGTCCCATTCCGCAGTATTTT
TRBV7-3	NA	TRBJ2-3	NA	CASSLLPGGVRDTQYF	TGTGCCAGCAGCTTACTACCAGGGGGGGTGAGAGATACGCAGTATTTT
TRBV19	TRBD2	TRBJ2-1	NA	CASSISLAGGRTFF	TGTGCCAGTAGTATTAGTCTAGCGGGGGGCCGGACGTTCTTC
TRBV4-3	TRBD1	TRBJ2-7	few	CASNTNPLTGKDEQYF	TGCGCCAGCAACACAAATCCCTTGACAGGGAAGGACGAGCAGTACTTC
TRBV4-1	NA	TRBJ2-5	few	CASSQRTNFQETQYF	TGCGCCAGCAGCCAAAGGACAAACTTCCAAGAGACCCAGTACTTC
TRBV7-9	NA	TRBJ1-2	NA	CASSLGRPYGYTF	TGTGCCAGCAGCTTAGGGCGCCCGTATGGCTACACCTTC
TRBV29-1	TRBD1	TRBJ1-1	NA	CSVGRTGEFEAFF	TGCAGCGTCGGTCGGACAGGGGAGTTTGAAGCTTTCTTT
TRBV6-1	NA	TRBJ2-7	few	CASSEGWGFQSYEQYF	TGTGCCAGCAGTGAAGGGTGGGGGTTTCAATCCTACGAGCAGTACTTC
TRBV5-5	TRBD2	TRBJ2-1	few	CASSLVLLAGGEQFF	TGTGCCAGCAGCTTGGTTTTGCTAGCGGGGGGTGAGCAGTTCTTC